This T cell receptor beta chain was documented in a study of T cells in Graves' hyperthyroidism and ophthalmopathy. Trimming removed 2 bases at V and 7 bases at J, with 9 bases between. Per the germline V gene, CDR1 is SGHKS and CDR2 is YYEKEE (reference sequence). The CDR3 is made up of 13 amino acids. There are a few counts of this clonotype. Researchers took RNA transcripts and amplified the TCR beta CDR3 regions from them. TCR CDR3 regions were first amplified by RT-PCR with HTBI primers. TCRdb fed the multiplex PCR reads into MiXCR, producing one record per CDR3 protein. The table has about 320,000 distinct CDR3 sequences, about 15% seen once.

The TCR was taken from a man aged 30 to 39 with Graves' hyperthyroidism. The V and J genes are TRBV5-5 and TRBJ1-4; D gene uncertain. The specimen was blood. CDR3 bases: TGTGCCAGCAGCTTCTCCCCCCGTGAAAAACTGTTTTTT. It translates to CASSFSPREKLFF.